These 20 T cell receptor beta chains were all obtained from the same sample, sequenced in a study of blood T cell repertoires in COVID-19. Generated by immunoSEQ multiplex PCR, the TCRdb table keeps only in-frame clones and is missing some. The data hold approximately 250,000 clones, with 88% observed a single time. The sample comprised PBMCs or T cells enriched from blood (not recorded which). Receptors were obtained from a woman aged 25 to 39 who had recovered from COVID-19.

The gene calls are TRBV15 and TRBJ2-1, with 7 nucleotides matching TRBD2. The CDR3 totals 17 residues. Germline V gives CDR1 LNHNV, CDR2 YYDKDF (reference sequence). The trim removed 2 bases at V and 2 bases at J, leaving 9 bases unmatched. CDR3 coding DNA: TGTGCCACCAGCAGAAAGGGAGGGCCGGTCCCCTACAATGAGCAGTTCTTC. Protein sequence: CATSRKGGPVPYNEQFF.

V is TRBV2 and J is TRBJ2-3; D is perhaps TRBD2 (5 bases). V gave up 7 bases and J gave up 6 bases, with 8 bases separating them. Germline CDR1 and CDR2: SNHLY and FYNNEI. The CDR3 covers 11 residues. The CDR3 loop is CASKGGDTQYF. In nucleotides, the CDR3 is TGTGCCAGCAAGGGCGGGGATACGCAGTATTTT.

The CDR3: CASRDGGPVNTIYF. CDR3 nucleotide sequence: TGTGCCAGTCGAGACGGGGGGCCCGTAAACACCATATATTTT. The chain recombines TRBV28 with TRBJ1-3; D possibly corresponds to TRBD1 (6 bases). The V and J ends lost 9 bases and 6 bases respectively, with 18 bases between them. Per germline, CDR1 MDHEN and CDR2 SYDVKM. The CDR3 has 14 residues. Drawing the rest from reference TRBV28 and TRBJ1-3, the complete variable domain is DVKVTQSSRYLVKRTGEKVFLECVQDMDHENMFWYRQDPGLGLRLIYFSYDVKMKEKGDIPEGYSVSREKKERFSLILESASTNQTSMYLCASRDGGPVNTIYFGEGSWLTVV.

This clone was detected only a few times. This chain uses TRBV5-1 with TRBJ2-3; 8 positions agree with TRBD1. The CDR3 spans 14 residues. Unmatched junction bases numbered 6, after V lost 4 bases and J lost 5 bases. Germline V CDR1 and CDR2: SGHRS, YFSETQ. CDR3 sequence: CASSVSGTGDTQYF. In DNA form, the CDR3 reads TGCGCCAGCAGCGTCTCCGGGACAGGAGATACGCAGTATTTT.

The chain is built from TRBV9 and TRBJ1-6, with TRBD1 matching over 12 bases. V dropped 0 bases and J dropped 10; count of bases not matched to a gene: 11. The CDR3 covers 18 residues. The germline V gene has CDR1 SGDLS and CDR2 YYNGEE. CDR3 protein: CASSVGGTGGFSRSPLHF. The CDR3 bases are TGTGCCAGCAGCGTAGGGGGGACAGGGGGCTTCTCGAGATCACCCCTCCACTTT.

This chain joins TRBV10-1 and TRBJ1-2; 9 bases fit TRBD1. The J segment lost 1 base and the V segment lost 6 bases, leaving 9 bases of the junction unmatched. This CDR3 is built from 16 residues. CDR1 and CDR2 from the germline V gene are WNHNN and SYGVQD (reference sequence). The CDR3 protein is CASSLGQGHLNYGYTF. CDR3 bases: TGCGCCAGCAGCTTGGGACAGGGCCACCTTAACTATGGCTACACCTTC.

This chain joins TRBV19 and TRBJ1-3, with D possibly TRBD1 on 5 matching bases. Germline CDR1 LNHDA, CDR2 SQIVND (reference sequence). Between the trimmed V and J ends, which lost 7 bases and 0 bases, there was a span of 13 bases. CDR3 length: 15 amino acids. The CDR3 nucleotides are TGTGCCAGTAAGCGGGGCCATCGCTCTGGAAACACCATATATTTT. Its translation is CASKRGHRSGNTIYF.

This clone was observed a single time. The CDR3 region has the DNA TGTGCCAGCAGTTACGGAGGGGGGGCTACTGGAAACACCATATATTTT. Protein: CASSYGGGATGNTIYF. The chain employs TRBV6-5 and TRBJ1-3; perhaps TRBD1 as D (6 bases). V was pared by 2 bases and J by 2 bases, with 13 bases between. The CDR3 runs 16 residues. Germline loops: CDR1 MNHEY, CDR2 SVGAGI.

The chain is built from TRBV9 and TRBJ1-3; D gene unclear. Germline assignment: CDR1 SGDLS and CDR2 YYNGEE. This CDR3 has 16 amino acids. With 1 base removed from V and 0 bases from J, the gap between germline ends came to 11 bases. The CDR3 DNA follows: TGTGCCAGCAGCGTAAAGCCGCCCGCCTCTGGAAACACCATATATTTT. This codes for CASSVKPPASGNTIYF.

This clone appeared once. The gene calls are TRBV28 and TRBJ1-5, with 10 nucleotides matching TRBD1. V shed 4 bases, J shed 7 bases, and the junction held 4 bases outside the gene matches. The germline V gene has CDR1 MDHEN and CDR2 SYDVKM. This CDR3 region has 14 residues. CDR3 amino acids: CASSSRQGAQPQHF. Written as DNA, the CDR3 is TGTGCCAGCAGTTCCAGACAGGGGGCACAGCCCCAGCATTTT.

This chain joins TRBV7-9 and TRBJ2-7, with 14 bases identical to TRBD2. The CDR3 is 18 residues long. From germline, CDR1 is SEHNR and CDR2 FQNEAQ (reference sequence). The junction had 13 bases not matched to a gene; V was cut back by 4 bases and J by 5 bases. The CDR3 DNA reads as TGTGCCAGCAGCTCCACGGGACTAGCGGGAGTGACAGGGGACGAGCAGTACTTC. Protein sequence: CASSSTGLAGVTGDEQYF.

The chain uses TRBV28 and TRBJ1-6; 10 positions agree with TRBD1. This CDR3 has 15 residues. The junction had 3 bases not matched to a gene; V was cut back by 1 base and J by 9 bases. Germline CDR1 and CDR2: MDHEN and SYDVKM. The CDR3 sequence is CASSLSGTGVSPLHF. The CDR3 nucleotides are TGTGCCAGCAGTTTATCGGGGACAGGGGTTTCACCCCTCCACTTT.

This clone was seen just once. CDR3: CASSGGTPGPRQGTDTQYF. The CDR3 coding sequence is TGCGCCAGCAGCGGCGGGACCCCCGGCCCCAGGCAGGGCACAGATACGCAGTATTTT. The gene calls are TRBV4-3 and TRBJ2-3, with D possibly matching TRBD2 (6 bases). In germline, CDR1 is LGHNA, CDR2 YSLEER. The CDR3 spans 19 residues. Between the trimmed V and J ends, which lost 5 bases and 1 base, there was a span of 25 bases.

This chain joins TRBV27 and TRBJ2-6; D is undetermined. The CDR3 covers 13 residues. The germline V and J ends were trimmed by 6 bases and 1 base, with 4 bases remaining between them. Germline lookup yields CDR1 MNHEY and CDR2 SMNVEV (reference sequence). The CDR3 bases are TGTGCCAGCAGCGGTTCTGGGGCCAACGTCCTGACTTTC. It translates to CASSGSGANVLTF.

The chain uses TRBV28 and TRBJ1-1; D is uncertain. Trimming removed 4 bases from V and 14 bases from J, with 17 bases in between. The V gene's germline CDR1 is MDHEN and CDR2 SYDVKM. The CDR3 is 12 amino acids. CDR3 sequence: CASSSPGQPRFF. In nucleotides, the CDR3 is TGTGCCAGCAGTTCCCCTGGGCAGCCAAGGTTCTTT.

This sequence joins TRBV4-2 and TRBJ2-3, with 7 bases aligning to TRBD2. In germline, CDR1 is LGHNA, CDR2 YNFKEQ. The CDR3 covers 17 residues. V lost 4 bases, J lost 4 bases, and 14 bases stayed unmatched. The CDR3 bases are TGTGCCAGCAGCCCCAGCGGGATTGGGTCCGGGGCAGATACGCAGTATTTT. It is translated as CASSPSGIGSGADTQYF.

This chain connects TRBV24-1 to TRBJ1-1; 7 bases align to TRBD1. The CDR3 spans 17 residues. Germline lookup yields CDR1 KGHDR and CDR2 SFDVKD. J was trimmed by 0 bases and V by 3 bases; bases with no gene match: 9. CDR3 nucleotide sequence: TGTGCCACCAGTGATGGACAGGAGGGGACCATGAACACTGAAGCTTTCTTT. Its protein is CATSDGQEGTMNTEAFF.

The chain uses TRBV11-3 and TRBJ2-5, with 12 bases aligning to TRBD2. There are 18 residues in the CDR3. Germline CDR1 and CDR2: SGHNT and YENEEA. Unmatched junction bases numbered 5, after V lost 0 bases and J lost 0 bases. For the CDR3, the DNA is TGTGCCAGCAGCTTAGATCCGAGGACTAGCGGGGACCAAGAGACCCAGTACTTC. This translates into CASSLDPRTSGDQETQYF.

The rearrangement links TRBV29-1 to TRBJ2-3; 8 bases fit TRBD1. Germline CDR1 reads SQVTM; CDR2 reads ANQGSEA. CDR3 length: 13 amino acids. V trimming: 3 bases; J trimming: 6 bases; junction bases outside the gene matches: 5. In DNA, the CDR3 is TGCAGCGTTGATCGACAGGGGTGGGATACGCAGTATTTT. Translating it yields CSVDRQGWDTQYF.

This rearrangement joins TRBV6-2 or TRBV6-3 to TRBJ1-6; D not certain. V was pared by 6 bases and J by 7 bases, with 13 bases between. CDR3 length: 14 amino acids. Germline assignment: CDR1 MNHEY and CDR2 SVGEGT. Written as DNA, the CDR3 is TGTGCCAGCAGCCCCGGGAGCCGGAATTCACCCCTCCACTTT. This translates into CASSPGSRNSPLHF.